The clone carrying this TCR beta chain was picked up many times. These data originate in a study of HIV-infected patients and healthy controls. TCRdb processed the 5' RACE reads anew with MiXCR; each CDR3 protein has one entry. The sample yields approximately 67,000 distinct CDR3 sequences, roughly a sixth seen once. Trimming cost V 4 bases and J 1 base; bases outside gene matches: 4. The CDR3 has 17 amino acids. Germline V gives CDR1 SGHKS, CDR2 YYEKEE (reference sequence). The sequence was collected from a human donor in good health. The chain combines TRBV5-5 with TRBJ2-1; 14 bases agree with TRBD2. Sample: CD4+ T cells from blood. CDR3 in amino acids: CASSPGLAGVSYNEQFF. The CDR3 region has the DNA TGTGCCAGCAGCCCGGGACTAGCGGGAGTGTCCTACAATGAGCAGTTCTTC. The entire variable domain, with the rest obtained from reference TRBV5-5 and TRBJ2-1, is as follows: DAGVTQSPTHLIKTRGQQVTLRCSPISGHKSVSWYQQVLGQGPQFIFQYYEKEERGRGNFPDRFSARQFPNYSSELNVNALLLGDSALYLCASSPGLAGVSYNEQFFGPGTRLTVL.